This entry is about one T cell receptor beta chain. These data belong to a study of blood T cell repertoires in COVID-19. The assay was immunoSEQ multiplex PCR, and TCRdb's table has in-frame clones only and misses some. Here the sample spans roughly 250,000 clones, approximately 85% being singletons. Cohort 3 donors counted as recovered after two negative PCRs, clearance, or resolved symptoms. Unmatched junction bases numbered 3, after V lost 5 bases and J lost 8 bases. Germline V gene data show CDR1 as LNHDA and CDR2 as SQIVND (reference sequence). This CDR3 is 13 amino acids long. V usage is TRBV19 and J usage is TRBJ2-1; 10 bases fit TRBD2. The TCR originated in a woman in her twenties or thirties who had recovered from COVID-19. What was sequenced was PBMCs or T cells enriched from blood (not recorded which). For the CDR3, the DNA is TGTGCCAGTAGTCCCCTAGCGGGAGATGAGCAGTTCTTC. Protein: CASSPLAGDEQFF.